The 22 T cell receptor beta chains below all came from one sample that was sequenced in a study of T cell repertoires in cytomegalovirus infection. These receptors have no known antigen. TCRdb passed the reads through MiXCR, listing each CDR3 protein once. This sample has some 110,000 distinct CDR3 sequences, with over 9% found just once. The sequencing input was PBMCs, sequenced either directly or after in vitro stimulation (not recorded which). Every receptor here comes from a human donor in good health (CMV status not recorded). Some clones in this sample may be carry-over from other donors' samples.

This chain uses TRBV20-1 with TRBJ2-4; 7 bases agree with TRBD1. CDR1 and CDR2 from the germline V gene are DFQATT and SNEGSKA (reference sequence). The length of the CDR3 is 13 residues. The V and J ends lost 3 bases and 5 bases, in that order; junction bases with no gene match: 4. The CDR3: CSARTGSENIQYF. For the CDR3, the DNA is TGCAGTGCTAGGACAGGGTCGGAAAACATTCAGTACTTC.

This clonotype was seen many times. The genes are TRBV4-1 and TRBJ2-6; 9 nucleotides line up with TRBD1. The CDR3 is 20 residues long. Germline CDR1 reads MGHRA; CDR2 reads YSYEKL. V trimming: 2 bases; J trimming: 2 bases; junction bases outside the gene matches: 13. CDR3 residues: CASSQLAGTGLGAGANVLTF. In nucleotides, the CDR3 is TGCGCCAGCAGCCAATTGGCAGGGACAGGGCTTGGGGCTGGGGCCAACGTCCTGACTTTC.

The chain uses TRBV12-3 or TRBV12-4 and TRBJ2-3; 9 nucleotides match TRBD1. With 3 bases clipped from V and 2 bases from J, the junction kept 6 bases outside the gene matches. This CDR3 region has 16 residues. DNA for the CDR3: TGTGCCAGCAGTTTTCACCGGGACAGGGTCACAGATACGCAGTATTTT. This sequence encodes CASSFHRDRVTDTQYF.

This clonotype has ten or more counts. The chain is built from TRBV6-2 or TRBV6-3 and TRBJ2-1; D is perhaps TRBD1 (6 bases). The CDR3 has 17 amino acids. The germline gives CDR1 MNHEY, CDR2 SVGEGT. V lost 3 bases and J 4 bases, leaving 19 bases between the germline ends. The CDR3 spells CASSYKVRLTGYNEQFF. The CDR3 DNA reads TGTGCCAGCAGTTATAAAGTCCGCCTTACAGGGTACAATGAGCAGTTCTTC.

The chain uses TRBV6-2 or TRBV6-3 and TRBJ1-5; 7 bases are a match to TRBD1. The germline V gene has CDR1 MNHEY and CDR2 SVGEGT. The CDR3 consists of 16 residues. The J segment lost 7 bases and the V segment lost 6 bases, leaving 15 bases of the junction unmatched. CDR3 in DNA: TGTGCCAGCAGATCTACCTCGACAGGGCGAAGCCAGCCCCAGCATTTT. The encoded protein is CASRSTSTGRSQPQHF.

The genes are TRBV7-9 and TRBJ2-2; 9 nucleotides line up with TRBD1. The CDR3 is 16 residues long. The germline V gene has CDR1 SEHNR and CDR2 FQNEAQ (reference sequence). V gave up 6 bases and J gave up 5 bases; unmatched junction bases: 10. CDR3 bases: TGTGCCAGCAGGCAGACGACAGGGGGAGATACCGGGGAGCTGTTTTTT. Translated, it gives CASRQTTGGDTGELFF.

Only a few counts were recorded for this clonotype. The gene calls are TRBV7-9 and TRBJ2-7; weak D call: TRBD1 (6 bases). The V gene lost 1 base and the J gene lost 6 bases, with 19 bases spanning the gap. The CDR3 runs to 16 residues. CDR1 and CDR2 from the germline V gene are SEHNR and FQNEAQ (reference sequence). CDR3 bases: TGTGCCAGCAGCTTAGTACGATCGGGCAGGGGTGGCGAGCAGTACTTC. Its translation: CASSLVRSGRGGEQYF.

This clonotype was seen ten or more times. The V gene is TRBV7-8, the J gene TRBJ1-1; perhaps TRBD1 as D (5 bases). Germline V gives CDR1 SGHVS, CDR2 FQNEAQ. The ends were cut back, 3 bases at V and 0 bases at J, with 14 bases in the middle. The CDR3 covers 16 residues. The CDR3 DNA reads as TGTGCCAGCAGCTTGCCCGGTGCAGGGTTGAACACTGAAGCTTTCTTT. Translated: CASSLPGAGLNTEAFF.

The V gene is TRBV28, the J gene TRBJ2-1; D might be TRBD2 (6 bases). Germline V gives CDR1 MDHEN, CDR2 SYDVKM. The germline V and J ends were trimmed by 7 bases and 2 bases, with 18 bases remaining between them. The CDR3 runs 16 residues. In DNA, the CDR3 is TGTGCCAGCAAATCTAGCGCGCCATCCACCTACAATGAGCAGTTCTTC. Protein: CASKSSAPSTYNEQFF.

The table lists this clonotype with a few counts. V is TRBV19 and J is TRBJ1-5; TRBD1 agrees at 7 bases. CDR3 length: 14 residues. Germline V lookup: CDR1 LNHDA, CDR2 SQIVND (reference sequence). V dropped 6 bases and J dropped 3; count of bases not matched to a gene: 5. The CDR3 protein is CASRSDRVNQPQHF. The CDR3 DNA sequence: TGTGCCAGTAGGTCCGACAGGGTCAATCAGCCCCAGCATTTT.

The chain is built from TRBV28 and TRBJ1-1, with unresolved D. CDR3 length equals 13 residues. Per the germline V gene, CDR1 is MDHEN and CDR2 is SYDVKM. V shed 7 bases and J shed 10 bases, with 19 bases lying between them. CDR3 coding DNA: TGTGCCAGCACTGCCCGGACCACCAAGGGAGCTTTCTTT. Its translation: CASTARTTKGAFF.

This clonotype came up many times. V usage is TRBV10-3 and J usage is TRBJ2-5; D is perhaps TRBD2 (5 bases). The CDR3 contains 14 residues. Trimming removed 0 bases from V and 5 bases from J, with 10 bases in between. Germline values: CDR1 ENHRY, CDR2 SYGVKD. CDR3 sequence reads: CAISESDSVETQYF. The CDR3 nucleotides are TGTGCCATCAGTGAGTCGGATAGCGTGGAGACCCAGTACTTC.

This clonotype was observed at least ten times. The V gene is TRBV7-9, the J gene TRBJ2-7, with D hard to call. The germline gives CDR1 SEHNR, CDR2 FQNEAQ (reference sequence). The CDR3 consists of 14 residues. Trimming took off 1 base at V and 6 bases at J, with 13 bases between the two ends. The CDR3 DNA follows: TGTGCCAGCAGCTTAGGCGTGGGTGCGCTCGAGCAGTACGTC. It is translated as CASSLGVGALEQYV.

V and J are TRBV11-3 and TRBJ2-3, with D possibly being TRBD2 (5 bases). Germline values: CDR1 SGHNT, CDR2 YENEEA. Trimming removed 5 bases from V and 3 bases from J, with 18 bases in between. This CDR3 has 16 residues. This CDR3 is CASSPAAVGLTDTQYF. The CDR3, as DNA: TGTGCCAGCAGCCCAGCAGCGGTGGGATTGACAGATACGCAGTATTTT.

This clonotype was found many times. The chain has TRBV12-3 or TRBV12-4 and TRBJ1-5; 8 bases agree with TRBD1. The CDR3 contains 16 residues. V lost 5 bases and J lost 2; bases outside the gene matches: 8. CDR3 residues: CASSLDRGGGNQPQHF. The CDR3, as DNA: TGTGCCAGCAGTCTCGACAGGGGAGGTGGCAATCAGCCCCAGCATTTT.

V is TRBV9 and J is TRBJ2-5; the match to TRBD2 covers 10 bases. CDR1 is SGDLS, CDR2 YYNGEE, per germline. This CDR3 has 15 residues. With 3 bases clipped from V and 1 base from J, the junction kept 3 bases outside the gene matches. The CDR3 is CASSALAGFQETQYF. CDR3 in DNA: TGTGCCAGCAGCGCACTAGCGGGATTCCAAGAGACCCAGTACTTC.

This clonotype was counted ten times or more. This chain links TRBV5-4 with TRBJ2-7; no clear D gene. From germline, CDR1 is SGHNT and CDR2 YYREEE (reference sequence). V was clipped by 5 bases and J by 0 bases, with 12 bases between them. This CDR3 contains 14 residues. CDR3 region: CASREDAHSYEQYF. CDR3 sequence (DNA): TGTGCCAGCAGAGAGGACGCCCACTCCTACGAGCAGTACTTC. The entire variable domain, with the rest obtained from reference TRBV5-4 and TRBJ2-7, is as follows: ETGVTQSPTHLIKTRGQQVTLRCSSQSGHNTVSWYQQALGQGPQFIFQYYREEENGRGNFPPRFSGLQFPNYSSELNVNALELDDSALYLCASREDAHSYEQYFGPGTRLTVT.

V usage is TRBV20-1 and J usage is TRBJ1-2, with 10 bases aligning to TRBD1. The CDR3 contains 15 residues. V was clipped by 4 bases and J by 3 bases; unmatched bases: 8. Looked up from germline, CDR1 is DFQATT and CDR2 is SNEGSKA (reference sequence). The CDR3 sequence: CSAIFRDRGDYGYTF. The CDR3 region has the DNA TGCAGTGCTATTTTCCGGGACAGGGGTGACTATGGCTACACCTTC.

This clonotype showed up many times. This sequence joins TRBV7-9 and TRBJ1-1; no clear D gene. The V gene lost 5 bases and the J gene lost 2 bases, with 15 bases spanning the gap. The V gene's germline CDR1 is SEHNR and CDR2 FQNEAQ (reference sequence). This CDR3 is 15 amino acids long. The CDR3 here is CASSPPRGRNTEAFF. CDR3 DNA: TGTGCCAGCAGCCCCCCTCGAGGGAGAAACACTGAAGCTTTCTTT. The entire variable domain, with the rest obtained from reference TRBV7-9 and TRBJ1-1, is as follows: DTGVSQNPRHKITKRGQNVTFRCDPISEHNRLYWYRQTLGQGPEFLTYFQNEAQLEKSRLLSDRFSAERPKGSFSTLEIQRTEQGDSAMYLCASSPPRGRNTEAFFGQGTRLTVV.

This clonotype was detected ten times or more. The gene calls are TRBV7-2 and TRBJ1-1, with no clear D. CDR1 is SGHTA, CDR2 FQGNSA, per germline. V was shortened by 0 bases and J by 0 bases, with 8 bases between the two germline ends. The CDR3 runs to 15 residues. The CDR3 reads CASSLARNMNTEAFF. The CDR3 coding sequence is TGTGCCAGCAGCTTAGCGAGAAACATGAACACTGAAGCTTTCTTT. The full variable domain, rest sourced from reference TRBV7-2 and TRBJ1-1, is GAGVSQSPSNKVTEKGKDVELRCDPISGHTALYWYRQSLGQGLEFLIYFQGNSAPDKSGLPSDRFSAERTGGSVSTLTIQRTQQEDSAVYLCASSLARNMNTEAFFGQGTRLTVV.

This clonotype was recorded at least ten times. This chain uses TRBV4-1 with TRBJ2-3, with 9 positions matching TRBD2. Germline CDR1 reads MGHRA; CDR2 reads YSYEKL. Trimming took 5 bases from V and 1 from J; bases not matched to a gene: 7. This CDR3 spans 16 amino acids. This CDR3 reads CASSESSGRGTDTQYF. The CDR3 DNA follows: TGCGCCAGCAGCGAAAGTAGCGGGAGAGGCACAGATACGCAGTATTTT.

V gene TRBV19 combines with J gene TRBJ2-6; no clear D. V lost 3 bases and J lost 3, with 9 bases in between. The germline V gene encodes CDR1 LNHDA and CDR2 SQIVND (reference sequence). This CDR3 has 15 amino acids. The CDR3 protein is CASSISLDGANVLTF. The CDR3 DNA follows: TGTGCCAGTAGTATCAGTCTGGATGGGGCCAACGTCCTGACTTTC.